The rows below give T cell receptor beta chains drawn from one sample of a study. TCRdb ran MiXCR on the 5' RACE reads and lists one entry per CDR3 protein. Of 60,000 to 65,000 distinct CDR3 sequences detected, just under 30% appear once; the ten largest clones hold 2% to 2.5%. Material: tumor-infiltrating naive CD4+ T cells sorted from the breast tumor. The receptor set was obtained from a female donor with breast cancer. The CDR3 runs from the conserved cysteine through the conserved F or W. Rows give clone size only sometimes, using once, few, many, or a class for an expanded clone.

clone_size	v_call	cdr3_aa
-	TRBV20-1	CSARDARQINTEAFF
many	TRBV4-3	CASSSGTSTSTDTQYF
few	TRBV5-6	CASGLEPYGYTF
-	TRBV28	CSSSKGQNTGELFF
medium-sized	TRBV20-1	CSARGGQGLEQFF
few	TRBV12-3/TRBV12-4	CASSLASGRNTGELFF
few	TRBV6-5	CASSEWGTNFGNTIYF
-	TRBV6-5	CASSYGSTDTQYF
-	TRBV4-2	CASSQEFSGTQYF
few	TRBV25-1	CASSPARAGEETQYF
-	TRBV6-5	CASSKTSVTSGESNTGELFF
-	TRBV20-1	CSARDPGGANVGELFF
-	TRBV12-3/TRBV12-4	CASSFRRNSPLHF
few	TRBV9	CASSVGPFSTDTQYF
few	TRBV15	CATSREAGNQPQHF
few	TRBV4-2	CASSRTGEDSPLHF